The 18 T cell receptor beta chains given below trace back to one sample, sequenced in a study of PD-1 blockade in classical Hodgkin lymphoma (dated by TCRdb to the early 2020s). The time point label, read with the paper, signifies: cycle 1 day 1 (C1D1), immediately before nivolumab initiation. Relapse after autologous stem cell transplantation had occurred in all trial patients, and cohorts A, B and C were distinguished by prior brentuximab vedotin exposure. The method was the immunoSEQ multiplex PCR assay. What TCRdb holds here is the immuneACCESS table cut down to in-frame rearrangements. Part of the clones is not present; checked against another copy, under half of the missing clones reflect an unresolved V gene, and the others are unexplained. The sample yields around 96,000 clones; roughly 83% were counted once. The ten largest clones add up to 9% to 15% of the sample. This sample comprised peripheral blood mononuclear cells (PBMCs), obtained at baseline. The source of these receptors is a human donor with classical Hodgkin lymphoma.

J is TRBJ1-2 and V is TRBV2; 8 bases line up with TRBD1. After removal of 6 bases from V and 7 bases from J, the junction contained 7 bases not matched to a gene. Germline CDR1 is SNHLY and CDR2 is FYNNEI. The CDR3 is made up of 13 amino acids. CDR3 sequence (DNA): TGTGCCAGCAGGGTCCAGGGGGCGCTTGGCTACACCTTC. Translated, it gives CASRVQGALGYTF.

The chain couples TRBV2 to TRBJ2-4; D gene ambiguous. From germline, CDR1 is SNHLY and CDR2 FYNNEI. The CDR3 has 14 residues. Trimming pared 3 bases from V and 4 bases from J, leaving 10 bases between. In DNA form, the CDR3 reads TGTGCCAGCAGTGACGGGCGAGCGAAAAACATTCAGTACTTC. Amino acid sequence: CASSDGRAKNIQYF.

This clone occurred a few times. V is TRBV5-6 and J is TRBJ2-7; D is ambiguous. This CDR3 spans 13 amino acids. V lost 1 base and J 0 bases, leaving 5 bases between the germline ends. Germline CDR1 is SGHDT and CDR2 is YYEEEE. CDR3: CASSLQSSYEQYF. The CDR3 DNA sequence: TGTGCCAGCAGCTTGCAGAGCTCCTACGAGCAGTACTTC.

J is TRBJ1-2 and V is TRBV10-3; D is ambiguous. Between the trimmed V and J ends, which lost 8 bases and 5 bases, there was a span of 15 bases. CDR1 and CDR2 (germline): ENHRY, SYGVKD. The CDR3 spans 13 residues. The CDR3 region has the DNA TGTGCCATCGAGGACGGGAATTCTTATGGCTACACCTTC. As protein: CAIEDGNSYGYTF.

This chain uses TRBV7-2 with TRBJ1-1; D is ambiguous. Trimming shortened V by 5 bases and J by 1 base, and 8 bases separated the two germline ends. This CDR3 has 13 amino acids. Per germline, CDR1 SGHTA and CDR2 FQGNSA. This CDR3 reads CASSRGPNTEAFF. The DNA of the CDR3 is TGTGCCAGCAGCCGAGGACCGAACACTGAAGCTTTCTTT.

This sequence joins TRBV5-4 and TRBJ2-1, with 16 bases matching TRBD2. The CDR3 has 16 amino acids. J lost 7 bases, V lost 0 bases, and 1 base had no gene match. Germline values: CDR1 SGHNT, CDR2 YYREEE (reference sequence). CDR3 sequence (DNA): TGTGCCAGCAGCTTGGGGGGACTAGCGGGAGGGAATGAGCAGTTCTTC. Its protein is CASSLGGLAGGNEQFF.

V is TRBV10-3 and J is TRBJ2-7; D is ambiguous. CDR3 length equals 11 residues. Trimming left V 6 bases short and J 3 bases short, with 6 bases between. Looked up from germline, CDR1 is ENHRY and CDR2 is SYGVKD. DNA of the CDR3: TGTGCCATCAGCGTCCGCTACGAGCAGTACTTC. As protein: CAISVRYEQYF.

The chain couples TRBV5-1 to TRBJ2-3; 11 nucleotides match TRBD2. After removal of 5 bases from V and 5 bases from J, the junction contained 7 bases not matched to a gene. The CDR3 runs 15 residues. The germline V gene has CDR1 SGHRS and CDR2 YFSETQ. The CDR3 is CASSLAGGSKDTQYF. The CDR3 DNA reads as TGCGCCAGCAGTTTAGCGGGAGGGTCTAAAGATACGCAGTATTTT.

The rearrangement links TRBV7-6 to TRBJ1-4, with D tentatively TRBD1 (6 bases). The CDR3 length is 14 residues. Germline-derived CDR1 and CDR2 are SGHVS and FNYEAQ. V lost 2 bases to trimming and J lost 5 bases, with 9 bases between them. The CDR3 nucleotides read TGTGCCAGCAGCTTATCCACAGGGAATGAAAAACTGTTTTTT. This gives the protein CASSLSTGNEKLFF. Supplemented by reference TRBV7-6 and TRBJ1-4, the full variable domain reads GAGVSQSPRYKVTKRGQDVALRCDPISGHVSLYWYRQALGQGPEFLTYFNYEAQQDKSGLPNDRFSAERPEGSISTLTIQRTEQRDSAMYRCASSLSTGNEKLFFGSGTQLSVL.

The chain has TRBV5-6 and TRBJ2-5; a weak D match, TRBD1 (6 bases). Trimming removed 4 bases from V and 3 bases from J, with 10 bases in between. The CDR3 has 13 residues. Germline V gene lookup returns CDR1 SGHDT and CDR2 YYEEEE. CDR3 sequence (DNA): TGTGCCAGCAGCCCGGACAGTAAAGAGACCCAGTACTTC. This sequence encodes CASSPDSKETQYF. The variable domain in full, with the rest retrieved from reference TRBV5-6 and TRBJ2-5, is DAGVTQSPTHLIKTRGQQVTLRCSPKSGHDTVSWYQQALGQGPQFIFQYYEEEERQRGNFPDRFSGHQFPNYSSELNVNALLLGDSALYLCASSPDSKETQYFGPGTRLLVL.

This chain links TRBV4-3 with TRBJ1-5; 8 positions agree with TRBD1. Germline V gene lookup returns CDR1 LGHNA and CDR2 YSLEER. The CDR3 runs to 14 residues. Germline trimming cut 3 bases from V and 9 bases from J; bases unmatched to any gene: 7. The DNA for the CDR3 is TGCGCCAGCAGCCACGGACAGGGTGGGTCGCCCCAGCATTTT. Its translation is CASSHGQGGSPQHF.

The chain uses TRBV7-2 and TRBJ1-2; D is uncertain. V lost 6 bases and J 8 bases, leaving 22 bases between the germline ends. CDR1 and CDR2 from the germline V gene are SGHTA and FQGNSA. CDR3 length equals 15 residues. CDR3 residues: CASREGSPNAGGYTF. The CDR3 DNA follows: TGTGCCAGCAGGGAGGGTTCCCCCAACGCGGGAGGCTACACCTTC.

Of note for this clone: This specimen includes other DNA sequences encoding the same CDR3. This rearrangement joins TRBV30 to TRBJ2-2; TRBD2 might be the D (5 bases). The CDR3 sequence is 13 residues long. Germline V gives CDR1 GTSNPN, CDR2 SVGIG (reference sequence). The germline V and J ends were trimmed by 1 base and 5 bases, with 8 bases remaining between them. DNA of the CDR3: TGTGCCTGGAGTGATCGGGGAACCGGGGAGCTGTTTTTT. This sequence encodes CAWSDRGTGELFF.

V and J are TRBV14 and TRBJ2-3, with TRBD2 identical over 7 bases. J was trimmed by 6 bases and V by 3 bases; bases with no gene match: 6. The CDR3 is 14 amino acids. Germline V gene lookup returns CDR1 SGHDN and CDR2 FVKESK. The CDR3 nucleotides read TGTGCCAGCAGCCATGGCGGGGGAGGCGATACGCAGTATTTT. This sequence encodes CASSHGGGGDTQYF.

The rearrangement uses TRBV18 and TRBJ2-2; no definite D call. The CDR3 consists of 15 residues. Trimming removed 3 bases at V and 8 bases at J, with 16 bases between. Looked up from germline, CDR1 is KGHSH and CDR2 is LQKENI. In nucleotides, the CDR3 is TGTGCCAGCTCACCGCACATTTTGGAAGAGGGGGAGCTGTTTTTT. Protein product: CASSPHILEEGELFF.

The chain uses TRBV7-8 and TRBJ2-7; no definite D call. The germline V gene encodes CDR1 SGHVS and CDR2 FQNEAQ. This CDR3 contains 12 residues. V dropped 3 bases and J dropped 3 bases, with 6 bases sitting between them. The CDR3 spells CASSFPIYEQYF. As DNA, the CDR3 is TGTGCCAGCAGCTTCCCGATCTACGAGCAGTACTTC.

The J gene is TRBJ1-3, the V gene TRBV14, with D uncertain. CDR1 is SGHDN, CDR2 FVKESK, per germline. The V gene lost 1 base and the J gene lost 0 bases, with 4 bases spanning the gap. This CDR3 has 14 amino acids. The CDR3 protein is CASSQVSSGNTIYF. Written as DNA, the CDR3 is TGTGCCAGCAGCCAAGTCAGCTCTGGAAACACCATATATTTT.

The rearrangement uses TRBV30 and TRBJ2-5; 12 positions agree with TRBD2. J lost 4 bases, V lost 7 bases, and 4 bases had no gene match. The CDR3 loop spans 13 amino acids. Germline assignment: CDR1 GTSNPN and CDR2 SVGIG (reference sequence). The CDR3 here is CALETSGRETQYF. CDR3 coding DNA: TGTGCCTTGGAGACTAGCGGGAGAGAGACCCAGTACTTC.